This T cell receptor beta chain was found in a study of T cell clusters in autoimmune cytopenias. About 37,500 genome equivalents of blood DNA were amplified for TRB. This clonotype is called medium-sized based on its frequency. The antigen is unknown. CDR3 length: 12 amino acids. Germline assignment: CDR1 SQVTM and CDR2 ANQGSEA. General study points: The T cell clusters came from computational analysis alone and lack functional validation. TRB repertoire shifts in secondary cytopenia and chronic lymphocytic leukemia mostly reflected lymphoma, not autoimmunity.

TRB was amplified by touch-down multiplex PCR, primer pools A and B combined. TCRdb re-analyzed the multiplex PCR reads; it lists each CDR3 protein once, without DNA. In all, the sample yields around 7,000 distinct CDR3 sequences. A further study also used this sample, focusing on T cell repertoires in aging, cancer and after chemotherapy.

The chain recombines TRBV29-1 with TRBJ2-5; TCRdb's D call, TRBD2, is unchecked because there is no DNA. The origin of this receptor is a human donor in good health. Sequencing was done on a sample of peripheral blood. CDR3 residues: CSVGGGMETQYF.